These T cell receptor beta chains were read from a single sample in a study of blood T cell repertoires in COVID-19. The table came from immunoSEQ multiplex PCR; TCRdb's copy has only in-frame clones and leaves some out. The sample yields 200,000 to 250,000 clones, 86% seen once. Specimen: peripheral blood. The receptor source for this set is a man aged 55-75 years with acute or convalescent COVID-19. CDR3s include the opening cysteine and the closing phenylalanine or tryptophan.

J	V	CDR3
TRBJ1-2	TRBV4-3	CASSHGGTGGPEGYTF
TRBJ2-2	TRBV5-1	CASSSKVGEGELFF
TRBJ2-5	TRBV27	CASRRARQETQYF
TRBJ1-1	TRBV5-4	CASSPRGGGVNTEAFF
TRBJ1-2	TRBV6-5	CASSFPGQHYGYTF
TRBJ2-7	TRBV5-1	CASSSTPGGISYEQYF
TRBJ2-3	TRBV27	CASSSPTGARLGTDTQYF
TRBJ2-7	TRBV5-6	CASSYRDRGPYEQYF
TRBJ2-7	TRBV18	CASSPRAEQYF
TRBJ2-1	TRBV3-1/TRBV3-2	CASSQDGTRVNEQFF
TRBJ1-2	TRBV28	CASSLGTEYYGYTF
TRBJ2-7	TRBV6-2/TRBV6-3	CASSYLTSPPREQYF
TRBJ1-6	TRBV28	CASSLGQGNSPLHF
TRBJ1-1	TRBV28	CASSLTGSVNTEAFF
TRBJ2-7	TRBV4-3	CASSQEGSNGNLYYEQYF
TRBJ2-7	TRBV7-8	CASSFLRDEQYF